These 25 T cell receptor beta chains came from one sample sequenced in a study of T cells after yellow fever vaccination. TCRdb reanalysed the 5' RACE reads using MiXCR and keeps one entry per CDR3 protein. The sample includes about 400,000 distinct CDR3 sequences, 6.2% seen only once; the top ten take 14% to 15%. Here the sequenced sample was PBMCs, taken 5 days after the yellow fever booster vaccination. The receptors were sampled from a young man who received the YFV17D yellow fever vaccine.

The sample holds many counts of this clonotype. The rearrangement uses TRBV5-1 and TRBJ2-3, with a weak D call TRBD2 (6 bases). CDR3 length: 12 residues. From germline, CDR1 is SGHRS and CDR2 YFSETQ. V was cut by 1 base and J by 9 bases, with 9 bases left in between. CDR3 in amino acids: CASSLSGVTQYF. The DNA of the CDR3 is TGCGCCAGCAGCTTGTCGGGGGTAACGCAGTATTTT.

This chain uses TRBV7-2 with TRBJ2-1; D uncertain. Deletions cut 3 bases from V and 0 bases from J, with 15 bases between. Germline CDR1 and CDR2: SGHTA and FQGNSA. The CDR3 runs to 17 residues. CDR3 coding DNA: TGTGCCAGCAGCTTTGACGTGGCGTCTCTCTCCTACAATGAGCAGTTCTTC. Protein: CASSFDVASLSYNEQFF.

This clonotype was found many times. The genes are TRBV27 and TRBJ2-3; no reliable D call. This CDR3 spans 12 amino acids. Germline CDR1 is MNHEY and CDR2 is SMNVEV (reference sequence). V shed 6 bases and J shed 3 bases, with 7 bases lying between them. The DNA for the CDR3 is TGTGCCAGCAGGGGCGATACAGATACGCAGTATTTT. It translates to CASRGDTDTQYF.

This clonotype has at least ten counts. The rearrangement links TRBV29-1 to TRBJ2-5; 15 bases are shared with TRBD2. Per germline, CDR1 SQVTM and CDR2 ANQGSEA. Trimming took 8 bases from V and 5 from J; bases not matched to a gene: 3. The CDR3 is made up of 13 amino acids. The CDR3 region is CSTGTSGRETQYF. CDR3 bases: TGCAGCACGGGGACTAGCGGGAGGGAGACCCAGTACTTC.

This clonotype was observed many times. This chain joins TRBV5-6 and TRBJ2-7, with a tentative D call TRBD2 (5 bases). The CDR3 contains 13 residues. From germline, CDR1 is SGHDT and CDR2 YYEEEE. V was cut by 0 bases and J by 5 bases, with 9 bases left in between. The CDR3 is CASSLGRRNEQYF. In DNA, the CDR3 is TGTGCCAGCAGCTTGGGCAGGAGGAACGAGCAGTACTTC.

The chain has TRBV5-1 and TRBJ2-7; D tentatively reads TRBD1 or TRBD2 (5 bases each). Trimming removed 5 bases at V and 6 bases at J, with 9 bases between. The CDR3 contains 11 residues. Germline V CDR1 and CDR2: SGHRS, YFSETQ. CDR3 DNA sequence: TGCGCCAGCAGGAGGGGCGGCGAGCAGTACTTC. This codes for CASRRGGEQYF. The variable domain in full, completed from reference TRBV5-1 and TRBJ2-7, reads KAGVTQTPRYLIKTRGQQVTLSCSPISGHRSVSWYQQTPGQGLQFLFEYFSETQRNKGNFPGRFSGRQFSNSRSEMNVSTLELGDSALYLCASRRGGEQYFGPGTRLTVT.

This clonotype was seen at least ten times. The chain couples TRBV5-1 to TRBJ2-7; D ambiguous. V was pared by 2 bases and J by 1 base, with 10 bases between. CDR3 size: 14 residues. Germline assignment: CDR1 SGHRS and CDR2 YFSETQ. CDR3 sequence (DNA): TGCGCCAGCAGCTTCGGTGCTCCTTCCTACGAGCAGTACTTC. Its protein product is CASSFGAPSYEQYF.

This clonotype has ten or more counts. The chain has TRBV7-8 and TRBJ2-1; D is undetermined. Germline-derived CDR1 and CDR2 are SGHVS and FQNEAQ. Trimming left V 1 base short and J 8 bases short, with 6 bases between. This CDR3 has 12 amino acids. Written as DNA, the CDR3 is TGTGCCAGCAGCTTAGTATCATATGAGCAGTTCTTC. Its translation: CASSLVSYEQFF.

This clonotype was recorded at least ten times. The CDR3 here is CASSHASAGEQFF. As DNA, the CDR3 is TGTGCCAGCAGCCATGCTTCGGCGGGTGAGCAGTTCTTC. This rearrangement joins TRBV3-1 to TRBJ2-1, with a tentative D call TRBD2 (5 bases). Between the trimmed V and J ends, which lost 3 bases and 9 bases, there was a span of 12 bases. Germline CDR1 reads LGHDT; CDR2 reads YNNKEL (reference sequence). CDR3 length: 13 residues.

J is TRBJ2-2 and V is TRBV5-1; 15 bases are a match to TRBD2. CDR1 is SGHRS, CDR2 YFSETQ, per germline. V dropped 4 bases and J dropped 4; count of bases not matched to a gene: 5. There are 17 residues in the CDR3. CDR3 sequence: CASSPGLAGGSTGELFF. CDR3 coding DNA: TGCGCCAGCAGCCCGGGACTAGCGGGAGGCTCCACCGGGGAGCTGTTTTTT.

V and J are TRBV25-1 and TRBJ2-7; D remains unclear. V gave up 4 bases and J gave up 6 bases, with 7 bases separating them. Germline lookup yields CDR1 MGHDK and CDR2 SYGVNS. The CDR3 sequence is 11 residues long. Here the CDR3 reads CASSGAFEQYF. CDR3 coding DNA: TGTGCCAGCAGTGGCGCGTTCGAGCAGTACTTC.

The J gene is TRBJ2-3, the V gene TRBV15, with 7 bases fitting TRBD2. V shed 0 bases and J 8 bases; nucleotides not matched to a gene: 5. This CDR3 has 14 amino acids. Germline V gene lookup returns CDR1 LNHNV and CDR2 YYDKDF (reference sequence). CDR3 loop: CATSRDAPGGTQYF. The CDR3, as DNA: TGTGCCACCAGCAGAGATGCCCCGGGGGGTACGCAGTATTTT.

This clonotype was counted at least ten times. This chain joins TRBV29-1 and TRBJ2-1, with TRBD1 as a possible D gene (6 bases). CDR3 length: 14 amino acids. V dropped 5 bases and J dropped 0 bases, with 11 bases sitting between them. Looked up from germline, CDR1 is SQVTM and CDR2 is ANQGSEA. For the CDR3, the DNA is TGCAGCGTTCAAGGACAGCGCTCCTACAATGAGCAGTTCTTC. Translating it yields CSVQGQRSYNEQFF.

This clonotype has only a few counts. The V gene is TRBV7-2, the J gene TRBJ1-5; tentative D call: TRBD1 (6 bases). CDR3 length: 15 amino acids. Trimming cost V 1 base and J 4 bases, with 11 bases left between them. The germline CDR1 and CDR2 sequences are SGHTA and FQGNSA. The CDR3 here is CASSLEVRGNQPQHF. CDR3 DNA: TGTGCCAGCAGCTTAGAAGTTAGGGGGAATCAGCCCCAGCATTTT.

In this sample, this clonotype turned up many times. This chain connects TRBV20-1 to TRBJ2-3, with TRBD2 as a possible D gene (6 bases). Germline CDR1 reads DFQATT; CDR2 reads SNEGSKA (reference sequence). V shed 1 base and J shed 1 base, with 12 bases lying between them. The CDR3 sequence is 15 residues long. DNA for the CDR3: TGCAGTGCTAGAGTGGGAGCTAGCGGCACAGATACGCAGTATTTT. Protein product: CSARVGASGTDTQYF.

In this sample, this clonotype turned up many times. J is TRBJ2-4 and V is TRBV5-1; D uncertain. V was trimmed by 4 bases and J by 1 base, leaving 15 bases between them. The CDR3 contains 16 residues. Looked up from germline, CDR1 is SGHRS and CDR2 is YFSETQ. The CDR3 region is CASSPRPGGAKNIQYF. The CDR3 DNA is TGCGCCAGCAGCCCAAGACCCGGTGGCGCCAAAAACATTCAGTACTTC.

This clonotype was found a few times. The chain recombines TRBV20-1 with TRBJ2-7; 8 positions agree with TRBD2. V lost 2 bases, J lost 2 bases, and 11 bases stayed unmatched. This CDR3 is 16 amino acids long. Germline CDR1 and CDR2: DFQATT and SNEGSKA (reference sequence). The CDR3 region is CSARIPRLAGPYEQYF. For the CDR3, the DNA is TGCAGTGCTAGAATCCCCAGGTTAGCGGGACCCTACGAGCAGTACTTC.

This clonotype appeared many times. The junction does not match germline at one end; this may be a read error. V is TRBV4-3 and J is TRBJ2-2; D is undetermined. Germline V gene lookup returns CDR1 LGHNA and CDR2 YSLEER. The length of the CDR3 is 13 residues. CDR3 nucleotide sequence: TGTGCCAGCAGCCAAGATCGGGCCGGGGAGCTGTTTTTT. Amino acids: CASSQDRAGELFF.

This clonotype was observed a few times. This chain uses TRBV7-2 with TRBJ2-7; D is uncertain. This CDR3 is 15 amino acids long. Germline values: CDR1 SGHTA, CDR2 FQGNSA. Trimming took 1 base from V and 2 from J, leaving 12 bases between them. CDR3 amino acids: CASSLGQTPTYEQYF. In DNA form, the CDR3 reads TGTGCCAGCAGCTTAGGGCAGACGCCTACCTACGAGCAGTACTTC.

The CDR3 DNA is TGTGCCAGCAGCCGAGGGGGATCCCGGACTGAAGCTTTCTTT. Residues: CASSRGGSRTEAFF. The rearrangement links TRBV7-9 to TRBJ1-1, with D tentatively TRBD1 (6 bases). The CDR3 has 14 residues. Germline CDR1 SEHNR, CDR2 FQNEAQ (reference sequence). Trimming removed 5 bases at V and 5 bases at J, with 15 bases between.

This clonotype turned up a few times. V and J are TRBV18 and TRBJ2-1; the match to TRBD2 covers 10 bases. J lost 9 bases, V lost 0 bases, and 5 bases had no gene match. The CDR3 sequence is 15 residues long. CDR1 is KGHSH, CDR2 LQKENI, per germline. The CDR3 here is CASSPPSGRVGEQFF. Here the CDR3 DNA reads TGTGCCAGCTCACCACCGAGCGGGAGGGTTGGTGAGCAGTTCTTC.

The chain uses TRBV6-2 or TRBV6-3 and TRBJ2-1, with D tentatively TRBD1 (5 bases). CDR1 is MNHEY, CDR2 SVGEGT, per germline. The V and J ends lost 2 bases and 12 bases respectively, with 17 bases between them. The CDR3 consists of 14 residues. The CDR3 bases are TGTGCCAGCAGTTACCTCCCCTGGGGCGAGCGGCAGTTCTTC. Protein product: CASSYLPWGERQFF.

This clonotype was seen many times. DNA of the CDR3: TGCGCCAGCAGCCCCTTAACATCCACCGGGGAGCTGTTTTTT. It is translated as CASSPLTSTGELFF. This chain uses TRBV5-1 with TRBJ2-2; D unclear. This CDR3 has 14 amino acids. Germline lookup yields CDR1 SGHRS and CDR2 YFSETQ. The V and J ends lost 4 bases and 4 bases respectively, with 11 bases between them.

This clonotype was seen more than once but under ten times. V is TRBV5-1 and J is TRBJ1-1; 7 positions match TRBD1. The CDR3 is 15 amino acids. Germline-derived CDR1 and CDR2 are SGHRS and YFSETQ. The J segment lost 7 bases and the V segment lost 0 bases, leaving 9 bases of the junction unmatched. CDR3 coding DNA: TGCGCCAGCAGCTTGGGGGTAGACAGGGCGAGTGAAGCTTTCTTT. It yields the protein CASSLGVDRASEAFF. The variable domain in full, with the rest retrieved from reference TRBV5-1 and TRBJ1-1, is KAGVTQTPRYLIKTRGQQVTLSCSPISGHRSVSWYQQTPGQGLQFLFEYFSETQRNKGNFPGRFSGRQFSNSRSEMNVSTLELGDSALYLCASSLGVDRASEAFFGQGTRLTVV.

The chain joins TRBV7-8 to TRBJ2-5, with TRBD2 identical over 12 bases. CDR3 size: 18 residues. J was trimmed by 5 bases and V by 2 bases; bases with no gene match: 12. Germline CDR1 is SGHVS and CDR2 is FQNEAQ. The CDR3 sequence is CASSLFSASGRAGETQYF. CDR3 DNA: TGTGCCAGCAGCTTATTTTCGGCTAGCGGGAGGGCCGGGGAGACCCAGTACTTC.